Presented here are 23 T cell receptor beta chains from one specimen sequenced in a study of blood T cells in healthy people across ages (dated by TCRdb to 2013 to 2016). Libraries were prepared through 5' RACE. Instrument on record: Illumina HiSeq 2500. A second PCR of roughly 7 to 12 cycles was performed with a sample-barcoded 5' primer and a J-beta primer mix. TCRdb trimmed the raw reads at Q25, called clones with MiXCR and kept productive beta chains. Here each entry gathers all rows of one CDR3 protein and keeps the most common genes and DNA. This sample is represented by almost 550,000 distinct CDR3 sequences; 24% of them were singletons. Just under 9% of the sample lies in the top ten. In addition, the sample was reused for a study of T cells of mothers and their children.

Input material: blood. These receptors came from a boy between 5 and 17 years old in good health.

The CDR3: CASSPEGLAGEQYF. CDR3 sequence (DNA): TGTGCCAGCAGCCCAGAGGGACTAGCGGGCGAACAGTATTTT. The chain links TRBV7-8 to TRBJ2-3; 12 bases match TRBD2. The CDR3 runs 14 residues. J was trimmed by 12 bases and V by 5 bases; bases with no gene match: 9. CDR1 and CDR2 from the germline V gene are SGHVS and FQNEAQ.

The chain has TRBV7-9 and TRBJ1-2; unclear D gene. The CDR3 runs 16 residues. The V gene's germline CDR1 is SEHNR and CDR2 FQNEAQ (reference sequence). Trimming left V 1 base short and J 0 bases short, with 12 bases between. CDR3 coding DNA: TGTGCCAGCAGCTTAGGCCCCTTATCAGCTAACTATGGCTACACCTTC. As protein: CASSLGPLSANYGYTF.

The chain uses TRBV12-3 or TRBV12-4 and TRBJ1-1, with D uncertain. The CDR3 spans 13 residues. Deletions cut 3 bases from V and 6 bases from J, with 11 bases between. CDR3 coding DNA: TGTGCCAGCAGTTTGTTGCGAGGTGCTGAAGCTTTCTTT. This gives the protein CASSLLRGAEAFF.

This chain links TRBV3-1 with TRBJ2-3; 14 nucleotides line up with TRBD2. Germline V gives CDR1 LGHDT, CDR2 YNNKEL (reference sequence). V gave up 7 bases and J gave up 2 bases; unmatched junction bases: 2. The CDR3 loop spans 15 amino acids. This CDR3 reads CASMGLAGATDTQYF. The CDR3 nucleotides read TGTGCCAGCATGGGACTAGCGGGGGCCACAGATACGCAGTATTTT.

The chain recombines TRBV2 with TRBJ1-1; 7 bases map to TRBD1. Germline V CDR1 and CDR2: SNHLY, FYNNEI. V lost 8 bases and J lost 2; bases outside the gene matches: 5. The CDR3 runs to 13 residues. CDR3 sequence (DNA): TGTGCCAGCGGAGGACAGGCCAACACTGAAGCTTTCTTT. It translates to CASGGQANTEAFF.

The V call is TRBV5-6, the J call TRBJ2-1; TRBD1 is a possible D gene (5 bases). The J call is doubtful: the DNA matches TRBJ2-7 better. The CDR3 runs 14 residues. The germline gives CDR1 SGHDT, CDR2 YYEEEE. CDR3 loop: CASSLYRSSYEQYF. CDR3 nucleotide sequence: TGTGCCAGCAGCTTGTACAGGAGCTCCTACGAGCAGTACTTC.

This clonotype was counted a few times. The rearrangement joins TRBV12-3 or TRBV12-4 to TRBJ2-1; 8 bases match TRBD1. With the DNA end fitting TRBJ2-7 better, the J assignment may be wrong. The CDR3 totals 14 residues. CDR3 DNA: TGTGCCAGCAGTTCAGGGACAGGCCCCTACGAGCAGTACTTC. It encodes CASSSGTGPYEQYF.

The rearrangement links TRBV20-1 to TRBJ2-1; TRBD1 is a possible D gene (6 bases). Judging by the DNA end, TRBJ2-5 fits better; the J call may be wrong. Germline V gene sequence: CDR1 DFQATT, CDR2 SNEGSKA (reference sequence). The CDR3 is 13 amino acids. DNA of the CDR3: TGCAGTGCTAGCTACAGGGAAGAAGAGACCCAGTACTTC. The encoded protein is CSASYREEETQYF.

The chain joins TRBV7-2 to TRBJ2-7; 9 nucleotides agree with TRBD2. From germline, CDR1 is SGHTA and CDR2 FQGNSA. The junction had 10 bases not matched to a gene; V was cut back by 4 bases and J by 6 bases. The CDR3 contains 15 residues. The CDR3: CASSSWASGTLEQYF. CDR3 in DNA: TGTGCCAGCAGCTCATGGGCTAGCGGGACCCTCGAGCAGTACTTC.

This clonotype was observed a few times. V gene TRBV5-1 combines with J gene TRBJ2-5; TRBD1 agrees at 7 bases. Germline values: CDR1 SGHRS, CDR2 YFSETQ. Losses at the gene ends were 4 bases for V and 11 bases for J; bases not matched to a gene: 20. There are 16 residues in the CDR3. The CDR3 DNA sequence: TGCGCCAGCAGCCTGGAACCAGGGGGAACCTCCAGAGAGCAGTACTTC. Translating gives CASSLEPGGTSREQYF. Filled out from reference TRBV5-1 and TRBJ2-5, the complete variable domain reads KAGVTQTPRYLIKTRGQQVTLSCSPISGHRSVSWYQQTPGQGLQFLFEYFSETQRNKGNFPGRFSGRQFSNSRSEMNVSTLELGDSALYLCASSLEPGGTSREQYFGPGTRLLVL.

This clonotype was seen a few times. This rearrangement joins TRBV7-6 to TRBJ2-3; 11 bases align to TRBD2. The V and J ends lost 4 bases and 2 bases, in that order; junction bases with no gene match: 14. The V gene's germline CDR1 is SGHVS and CDR2 FNYEAQ. This CDR3 comprises 19 residues. CDR3 in amino acids: CASSSQTSGEFSDTDTQYF. The CDR3 DNA sequence: TGTGCCAGCAGCTCACAGACTAGCGGGGAATTTTCCGACACAGATACGCAGTATTTT.

The gene calls are TRBV20-1 and TRBJ2-5; a weak D match, TRBD2 (6 bases). The DNA end lines up better with TRBJ2-7; the J call may be wrong. Looked up from germline, CDR1 is DFQATT and CDR2 is SNEGSKA (reference sequence). The CDR3 totals 15 residues. The CDR3 nucleotides are TGCAGTGCTAGAGAACTCCGGGACTGGTCCTACGAGCAGTACTTC. Encoded protein: CSARELRDWSYEQYF.

The CDR3 nucleotides read TGTGCCAGCAGTGTCTGGGGCGAGCAGTACTTC. Its protein is CASSVWGEQYF. The V and J genes are TRBV28 and TRBJ2-7, with D unresolved. V was trimmed by 5 bases and J by 6 bases, leaving 8 bases between them. The germline V gene has CDR1 MDHEN and CDR2 SYDVKM. The CDR3 is made up of 11 amino acids.

The CDR3 loop reads CASSQTNTMPYEQYF. The DNA of the CDR3 is TGCGCCAGCAGCCAGACTAACACCATGCCCTACGAGCAGTACTTC. V is TRBV4-3 and J is TRBJ2-7, with D perhaps TRBD2 (5 bases). This CDR3 spans 15 amino acids. Germline lookup yields CDR1 LGHNA and CDR2 YSLEER. Between the trimmed V and J ends, which lost 3 bases and 2 bases, there was a span of 14 bases.

This clonotype has only a few counts. The rearrangement uses TRBV2 and TRBJ2-7; TRBD2 matches at 7 bases. V lost 8 bases and J lost 8; bases outside the gene matches: 15. CDR1 and CDR2 (germline): SNHLY, FYNNEI. The CDR3 length is 14 residues. The chain's CDR3 is CASHSLAMPMKQYF. The CDR3 DNA sequence: TGTGCCAGCCATTCACTAGCGATGCCTATGAAGCAGTACTTC.

The CDR3: CASGGRNYGYTF. CDR3 DNA sequence: TGCGCCAGCGGCGGCAGAAATTATGGCTACACCTTC. V usage is TRBV4-1 and J usage is TRBJ1-2; D gene ambiguous. The germline CDR1 and CDR2 sequences are MGHRA and YSYEKL. Deletions cut 8 bases from V and 5 bases from J, with 12 bases between. This CDR3 spans 12 amino acids.

This clonotype has more than one count but fewer than ten. The rearrangement joins TRBV4-1 to TRBJ1-2; D not certain. The length of the CDR3 is 14 residues. V lost 2 bases to trimming and J lost 3 bases, with 10 bases between them. Per the germline V gene, CDR1 is MGHRA and CDR2 is YSYEKL. The CDR3 region is CASSQLGKDYGYTF. The CDR3 nucleotides are TGCGCCAGCAGCCAATTGGGGAAGGACTATGGCTACACCTTC.

This clonotype was seen only once. The CDR3 DNA reads TGTGCCAGCAGTTTCGTGCGGTCGGCTAATGAAAAACTGTTTTTT. Translating gives CASSFVRSANEKLFF. J is TRBJ1-4 and V is TRBV28; D is undetermined. The CDR3 is 15 residues long. From germline, CDR1 is MDHEN and CDR2 SYDVKM. The V gene lost 3 bases and the J gene lost 3 bases, with 11 bases spanning the gap.

This clonotype was seen repeatedly, ten times or more. CDR3: CASSQGEGNEKLFF. Here the CDR3 DNA reads TGCGCCAGCAGCCAGGGGGAGGGGAATGAAAAACTGTTTTTT. The chain couples TRBV4-3 to TRBJ1-4; TRBD1 might be the D (5 bases). The CDR3 is 14 residues long. CDR1 is LGHNA, CDR2 YSLEER, per germline. Trimming stripped 3 bases from V and 5 bases from J, with 10 bases between.

The J gene is TRBJ1-3, the V gene TRBV4-3, with no clear D. CDR1 and CDR2 from the germline V gene are LGHNA and YSLEER. The CDR3 consists of 17 residues. V lost 0 bases, J lost 0 bases, and 12 bases lay in between. CDR3 bases: TGCGCCAGCAGCCAAGATCGTGAGGTATCCTCTGGAAACACCATATATTTT. It encodes CASSQDREVSSGNTIYF.

The gene calls are TRBV4-2 and TRBJ2-5; D call uncertain. The DNA end is a closer match to TRBJ2-7, so the J assignment may be wrong. The CDR3 contains 15 residues. CDR1 LGHNA and CDR2 YNFKEQ come from the germline V gene. The CDR3 here is CASSQDSKGFGEQYF. CDR3 sequence (DNA): TGTGCCAGCAGCCAAGATTCAAAAGGGTTCGGCGAGCAGTACTTC.

The V and J genes are TRBV20-1 and TRBJ2-5, with 12 bases identical to TRBD2. Per germline, CDR1 DFQATT and CDR2 SNEGSKA (reference sequence). V shed 1 base and J 3 bases; nucleotides not matched to a gene: 6. The CDR3 consists of 16 residues. The CDR3 loop is CSARAFRLAGEETQYF. CDR3 DNA: TGCAGTGCTAGAGCTTTTCGACTAGCGGGAGAAGAGACCCAGTACTTC.

This clonotype was seen at least ten times. The chain combines TRBV13 with TRBJ2-2; tentative D call: TRBD1 (6 bases). The germline V and J ends were trimmed by 5 bases and 3 bases, with 13 bases remaining between them. The CDR3 is made up of 15 amino acids. CDR1 PRHDT and CDR2 FYEKMQ come from the germline V gene (reference sequence). CDR3 amino acids: CASSTLDRDTGELFF. The CDR3, as DNA: TGTGCCAGCAGCACCCTGGACAGAGACACCGGGGAGCTGTTTTTT.